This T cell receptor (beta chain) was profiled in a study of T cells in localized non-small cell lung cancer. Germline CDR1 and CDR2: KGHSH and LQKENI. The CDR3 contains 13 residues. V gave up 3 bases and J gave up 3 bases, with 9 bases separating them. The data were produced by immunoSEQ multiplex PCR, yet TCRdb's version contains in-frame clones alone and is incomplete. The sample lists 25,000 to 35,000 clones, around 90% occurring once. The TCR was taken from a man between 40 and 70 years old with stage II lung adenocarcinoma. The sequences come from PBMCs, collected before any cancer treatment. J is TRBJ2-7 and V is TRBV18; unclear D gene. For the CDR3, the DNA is TGTGCCAGCTCACCGGGGAACGACTACGAGCAGTACTTC. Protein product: CASSPGNDYEQYF. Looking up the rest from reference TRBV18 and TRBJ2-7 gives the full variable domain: NAGVMQNPRHLVRRRGQEARLRCSPMKGHSHVYWYRQLPEEGLKFMVYLQKENIIDESGMPKERFSAEFPKEGPSILRIQQVVRGDSAAYFCASSPGNDYEQYFGPGTRLTVT.